This T cell receptor (beta chain) was sequenced for a study of Tregs in tolerant kidney transplant recipients. Findings and caveats of the study: Activated donor B cell expansion appeared to reveal the most relevant donor-specific TCRbeta repertoire. Some patients' samples used different primers over time, so nucleotide sequences weren't comparable. Biological reproducibility was not directly addressed, but technical replication error appeared minimal.

This CDR3 has 16 residues. V dropped 7 bases and J dropped 1; count of bases not matched to a gene: 8. The germline gives CDR1 MRHNA, CDR2 SNTAGT. Produced via immunoSEQ multiplex PCR; TCRdb's table is partial and in-frame only. The sample records tens of thousands of clones, more than 75% being singletons. Recipients received nonmyeloablative bone marrow transplants from related graft donors, with transient mixed chimerism. Unstimulated regulatory T cells (CD4+CD25+CD127-), CD4+CD25- non-regulatory cells, CD4 and CD8 cells were FACS-sorted from thawed PBMCs. There are a few counts of this clone. Its antigen is unknown.

The V call is TRBV6-4, the J call TRBJ1-5, with 9 bases fitting TRBD1. This specimen was CD4+ T cells from blood (PBMCs), taken 6 months after the transplant. The origin of this receptor is a human patient who received a combined kidney and bone marrow transplant. Some T cells may have originated in the graft donor. The DNA of the CDR3 is TGTGCCAGCATTGGACAGGGGAAGTCGAGCAATCAGCCCCAGCATTTT. Amino acids: CASIGQGKSSNQPQHF.